Given below is one TCR beta chain in context. Some clones are missing from TCRdb's copy, which holds only in-frame ones; the method was immunoSEQ multiplex PCR. The data show approximately 22,000 clones, about 45% seen once. The record originates from a study of graft-versus-host responses after intestinal transplantation. V was cut by 1 base and J by 4 bases, with 11 bases left in between. Germline V lookup: CDR1 SGDLS, CDR2 YYNGEE. There are 15 residues in the CDR3. The receptor's source is a human patient who received an intestinal transplant. This chain links TRBV9 with TRBJ2-2, with D maybe TRBD1 (5 bases). Material: alloreactive CD4+ T cells from a mixed lymphocyte reaction culture, obtained before intestinal transplant. The subset denotes: CFSE-low proliferating T cells sorted from approximately six-day pre-transplant mixed lymphocyte reaction (GvH or HvG direction). CDR3 protein: CASSVSGLSTGELFF. The CDR3 nucleotides read TGTGCCAGCAGCGTATCAGGGTTGAGCACCGGGGAGCTGTTTTTT. Filled out from reference TRBV9 and TRBJ2-2, the complete variable domain reads DSGVTQTPKHLITATGQRVTLRCSPRSGDLSVYWYQQSLDQGLQFLIQYYNGEERAKGNILERFSAQQFPDLHSELNLSSLELGDSALYFCASSVSGLSTGELFFGEGSRLTVL.